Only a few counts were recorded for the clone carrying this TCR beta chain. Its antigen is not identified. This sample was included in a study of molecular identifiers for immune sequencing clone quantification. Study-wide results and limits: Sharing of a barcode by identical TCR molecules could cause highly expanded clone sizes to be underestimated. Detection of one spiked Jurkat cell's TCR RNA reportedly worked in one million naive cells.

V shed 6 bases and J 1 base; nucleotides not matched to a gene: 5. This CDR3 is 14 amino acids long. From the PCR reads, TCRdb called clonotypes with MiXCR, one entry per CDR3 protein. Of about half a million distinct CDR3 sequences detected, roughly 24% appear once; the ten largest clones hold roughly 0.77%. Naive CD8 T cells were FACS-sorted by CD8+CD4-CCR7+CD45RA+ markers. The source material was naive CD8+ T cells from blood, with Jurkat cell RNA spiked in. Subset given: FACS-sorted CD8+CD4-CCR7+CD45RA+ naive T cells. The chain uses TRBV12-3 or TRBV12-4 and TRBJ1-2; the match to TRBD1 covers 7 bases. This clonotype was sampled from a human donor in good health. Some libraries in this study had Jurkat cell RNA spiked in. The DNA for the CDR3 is TGTGCCAGCAGGCGAAGGGACAGTAACTATGGCTACACCTTC. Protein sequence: CASRRRDSNYGYTF.